This T cell receptor (beta chain) was sequenced for a study of T cell clonality in common variable immunodeficiency (dated by TCRdb to the mid-2010s). Results and caveats for the whole study, not just this receptor: Although equal DNA input was used, an average of about 87,000 unique sequences per sample was obtained for controls, compared with about 31,547 for CVID samples. Compared with healthy controls, CVID subjects showed increased TCRbeta clonality (t-test p = 0.018), a feature most characteristic of about a third of subjects. Correlations between repertoire features and clinical complications were limited by patient heterogeneity within the CVID cohort. Fewer deletions and N-nucleotide insertions were reportedly observed in CVID TCRbeta sequences, and highly modified clones with 13 or more V deletions were reportedly absent from CVID TCRbeta sequences. CVID subjects shared fewer TCRbeta clones with each other than healthy controls did (p < 0.0001). According to the authors, finding the cause of the higher clonality in CVID would require sequencing the repertoires of T cell subpopulations.

About this clone itself: Its cognate antigen has yet to be identified. The read ends 3 residues before the CDR3 terminus; that terminus is restored from the germline J gene.

CDR1 and CDR2 (KGHSH, LQKENI) derive from the germline V gene. The CDR3 has 17 amino acids, counting the end cysteine and phenylalanine. The CDR3 was read in part: 42 bases, with the frame set at base 1. V lost 1 base and J lost 0 bases; the stretch between them is 15 bases long. Diagnosis of CVID followed standard criteria, namely serum IgG, IgA and/or IgM below the normal range together with specific antibody deficiency. There were some 44 subjects in the CVID group (about 29 male and about 15 female), ranging in age from about 9 to 65 years, with a mean age of roughly 40. Both CVID patients and healthy controls were predominantly of Caucasian heritage. At the time of study participation, every CVID subject had been on replacement immunoglobulin therapy for at least one year. When blood was collected, none of the CVID subjects were ill or on immunomodulatory or immunosuppressive medication. Heparinized peripheral whole blood samples of 5 to 8 ml were collected from each donor. Genomic DNA from adults with common variable immune deficiency (CVID) and from healthy adult controls was the source for sequencing TCRbeta CDR3 repertoires. To isolate peripheral blood mononuclear cells, diluted blood was subjected to density centrifugation over Hypaque 1077 or Ficoll-Paque. Unsorted mononuclear cells served as the source of genomic DNA, which was extracted either by Qiagen column purification or by a centrifugation-based method.

For sequencing, equivalent amounts of genomic DNA were input from CVID and control samples. For every sample, a 60 bp segment covering the rearranged TCRbeta CDR3 region was amplified and then sequenced. TCRbeta amplification used the immunoSEQ assay, a bias-corrected multiplex PCR with high-throughput sequencing. The authors' pipeline ran thus. Every unique nucleotide sequence was considered a clone and was annotated with V, D and J genes, copy number and frequency. Sequences were labeled productive if in frame, and non-productive if out of frame or containing stop codons. Clonality was calculated from Shannon's entropy as previously described. Mean CDR3 Kyte-Doolittle hydropathy was derived from the predicted amino acid sequences of productive clones. Scaled V gene usage was hierarchically clustered using Manhattan distance and complete linkage with the R hclust function. Clone sharing by CDR3 amino acid sequence was assessed by resampling 12 repertoires per group over 100 rounds. The repertoires were searched for 70 published EBV-specific TCRbeta sequences and roughly 250 published CMV-specific TCRbeta sequences. Analysis left out a couple of CVID samples that produced under 10,000 sequences, so roughly 45 CVID repertoires remained. The table was pulled from immuneACCESS by TCRdb, which kept in-frame rearrangements only. Such tables lose some clones; where checked, under half of the loss comes from unresolved V genes, and the rest has no known cause. That table gives V, J and clone size, and the DNA gave D and trimming. In this sample the table shows some 16,000 clones, and no singletons are among them. 13% to 15% of the sample belongs to the ten largest clones.

The source material was peripheral blood mononuclear cells. The sequence links TRBV18 to TRBJ1-2; a tentative D call is TRBD1 (5 bases match). The receptor comes from a human donor with common variable immunodeficiency. Partial CDR3 DNA: TGTGCCAGCTCACCACAGGGAAGGGGCAGTACTAACTATGGC. Its protein product is CASSPQGRGSTNYG. The full CDR3 protein is CASSPQGRGSTNYGYTF.